These 3 T cell receptor beta chains were all obtained from the same sample, sequenced in a study of cytomegalovirus exposure and HLA in healthy donors. Amplification used 60 Vbeta primers and 13 Jbeta primers. The table came from immunoSEQ multiplex PCR; TCRdb's copy has only in-frame clones and leaves some out. The data hold some 120,000 clones, with approximately 85% observed a single time. The sample consisted of PBMCs. All receptors come from a woman in her 30s in good health and CMV-seropositive.

V is TRBV18 and J is TRBJ1-6, with 9 positions matching TRBD1. Germline values: CDR1 KGHSH, CDR2 LQKENI. This CDR3 has 14 residues. V was pared by 6 bases and J by 9 bases, with 6 bases of the junction left unmatched. The DNA of the CDR3 is TGTGCCAGCTCCCCCGCGGGACAGGGTTCACCCCTCCACTTT. Its protein product is CASSPAGQGSPLHF.

The CDR3 DNA follows: TGTGCCAGCAGCTTGACGGCTGGAAACACCATATATTTT. The encoded protein is CASSLTAGNTIYF. The chain joins TRBV5-6 to TRBJ1-3; D not resolved. The CDR3 spans 13 residues. V lost 1 base, J lost 2 bases, and 4 bases lay in between. Germline CDR1 and CDR2: SGHDT and YYEEEE.

The chain links TRBV6-1 to TRBJ1-4, with a tentative D call TRBD1 (6 bases). This CDR3 contains 14 residues. From germline, CDR1 is MNHNS and CDR2 SASEGT. Trimming stripped 7 bases from V and 2 bases from J, with 11 bases between. The CDR3, as DNA: TGTGCCAGCACCTGGGACAACACTAATGAAAAACTGTTTTTT. Its translation is CASTWDNTNEKLFF.